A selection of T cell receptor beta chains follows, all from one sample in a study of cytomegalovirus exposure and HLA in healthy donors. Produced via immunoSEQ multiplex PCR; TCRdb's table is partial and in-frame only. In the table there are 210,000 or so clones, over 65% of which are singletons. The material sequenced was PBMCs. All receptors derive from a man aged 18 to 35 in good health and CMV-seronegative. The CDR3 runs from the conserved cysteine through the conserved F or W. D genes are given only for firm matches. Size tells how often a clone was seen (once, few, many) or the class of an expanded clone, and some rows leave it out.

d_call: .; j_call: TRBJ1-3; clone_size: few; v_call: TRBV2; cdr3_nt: TGTGCCAGCAGCGAAAGGAGCTCTGGAAACACCATATATTTT; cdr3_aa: CASSERSSGNTIYF
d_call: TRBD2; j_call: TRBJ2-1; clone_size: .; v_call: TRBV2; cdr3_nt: TGTGCCAGCAGTGATGATGGGGGGGGACTAGCGGGGGAGCAGTTCTTC; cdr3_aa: CASSDDGGGLAGEQFF
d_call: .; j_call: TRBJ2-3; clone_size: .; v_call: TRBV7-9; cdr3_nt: TGTGCCAGCAAAATTAGCGCCTTGGGGACAGATACGCAGTATTTT; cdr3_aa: CASKISALGTDTQYF
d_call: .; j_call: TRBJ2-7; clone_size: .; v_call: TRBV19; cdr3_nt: TGTGCCAGTAGTGCAGGGGACGTGAGCTCCTACGAGCAGTACTTC; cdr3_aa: CASSAGDVSSYEQYF
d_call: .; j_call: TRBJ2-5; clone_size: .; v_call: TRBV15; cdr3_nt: TGTGCCACCAGCAGAGATGGCGGCAGCCAAGAGACCCAGTACTTC; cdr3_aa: CATSRDGGSQETQYF
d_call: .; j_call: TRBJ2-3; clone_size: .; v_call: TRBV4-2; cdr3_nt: TGTGCCAGCAGCCAAGGCCAGGGTGGGCATAAGTATACGCAGTATTTT; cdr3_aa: CASSQGQGGHKYTQYF
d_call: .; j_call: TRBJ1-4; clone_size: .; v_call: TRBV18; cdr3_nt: TGTGCCAGCTCACCAGACACAAAACTGTTTTTT; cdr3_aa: CASSPDTKLFF
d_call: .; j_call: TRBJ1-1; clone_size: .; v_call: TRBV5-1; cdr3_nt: TGCGCCAGTTCCCGGGAGGGCACTGAAGCTTTCTTT; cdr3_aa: CASSREGTEAFF
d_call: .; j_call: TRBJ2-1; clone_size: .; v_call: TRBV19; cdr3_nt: TGTGCCAGTAGTCCCGCTACGGGTATAACCTACAATGAGCAGTTCTTC; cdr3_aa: CASSPATGITYNEQFF
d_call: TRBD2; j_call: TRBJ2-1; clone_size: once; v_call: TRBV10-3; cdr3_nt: TGTGCCATCAGTTTGAGCGGGAGCTCCTACAATGAGCAGTTCTTC; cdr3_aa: CAISLSGSSYNEQFF
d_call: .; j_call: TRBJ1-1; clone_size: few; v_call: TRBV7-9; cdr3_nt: TGTGCCAGCAGGACCAGGGGATACACTGAAGCTTTCTTT; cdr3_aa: CASRTRGYTEAFF
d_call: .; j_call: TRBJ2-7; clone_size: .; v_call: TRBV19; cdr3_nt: TGTGCCAGCAGTTCAAGGGGCTACGAGCAGTACTTC; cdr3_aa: CASSSRGYEQYF
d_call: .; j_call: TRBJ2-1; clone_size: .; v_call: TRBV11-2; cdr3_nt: TGTGCCAGCAGCTTAGGGGGGACTTACAATGAGCAGTTCTTC; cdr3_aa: CASSLGGTYNEQFF
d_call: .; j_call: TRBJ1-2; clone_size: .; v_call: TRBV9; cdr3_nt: TGTGCCAGCAGCGTAGATGGCGGGAATTTTTTTAACTATGGCTACACCTTC; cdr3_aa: CASSVDGGNFFNYGYTF
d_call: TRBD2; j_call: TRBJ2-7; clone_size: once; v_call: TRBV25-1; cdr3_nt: TGTGCTCACAGTAGCGGGAGTGCGAAGCAGTACTTC; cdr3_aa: CAHSSGSAKQYF
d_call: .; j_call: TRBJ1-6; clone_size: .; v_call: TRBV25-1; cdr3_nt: TGTGCCAGCAGTGAGGCGGGCTATAATTCACCCCTCCACTTT; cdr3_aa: CASSEAGYNSPLHF
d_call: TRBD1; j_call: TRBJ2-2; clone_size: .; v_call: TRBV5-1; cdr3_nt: TGCGCCAGCAGCTCGACAGGGTCGAACACCGGGGAGCTGTTTTTT; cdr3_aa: CASSSTGSNTGELFF
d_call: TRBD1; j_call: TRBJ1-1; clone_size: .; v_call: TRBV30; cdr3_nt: TGTGCCTGGAGTCCCCGACAGGGAGGCACTGAAGCTTTCTTT; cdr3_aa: CAWSPRQGGTEAFF
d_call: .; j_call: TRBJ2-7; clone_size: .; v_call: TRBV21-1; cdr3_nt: TGTGCCAGCACTCCCGACCTTTTAGCGGGACCCAGCTACGAGCAGTACTTC; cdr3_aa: CASTPDLLAGPSYEQYF
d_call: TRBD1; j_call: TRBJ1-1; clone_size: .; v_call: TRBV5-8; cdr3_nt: TGTGCCAGCAGCCTCAGGACAGGTAGCACTGAAGCTTTCTTT; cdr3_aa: CASSLRTGSTEAFF
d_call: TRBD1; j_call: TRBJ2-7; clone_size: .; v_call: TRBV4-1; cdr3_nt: TGCGCCAGCAGCCGTCAGGGGGACTACGAGCAGTACTTC; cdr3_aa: CASSRQGDYEQYF
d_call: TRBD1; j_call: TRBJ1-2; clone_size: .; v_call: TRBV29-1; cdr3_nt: TGCAGCGTTTCAGGGGGCATTGGCTACACCTTC; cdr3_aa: CSVSGGIGYTF
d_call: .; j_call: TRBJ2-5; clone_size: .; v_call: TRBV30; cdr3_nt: TGTGCCTGGAGTGAAGGCGGGGCTTGGGAGACCCAGTACTTC; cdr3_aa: CAWSEGGAWETQYF
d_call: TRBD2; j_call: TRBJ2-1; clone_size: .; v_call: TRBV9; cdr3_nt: TGTGCCAGCAGCGTAAGTACTCTAGCGGGCAATGAGCAGTTCTTC; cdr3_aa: CASSVSTLAGNEQFF
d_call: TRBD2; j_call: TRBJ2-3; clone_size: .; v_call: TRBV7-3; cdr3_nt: TGTGCCAGCAGCTTAAATAGCGGGAGCGGGAATACGCAGTATTTT; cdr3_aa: CASSLNSGSGNTQYF
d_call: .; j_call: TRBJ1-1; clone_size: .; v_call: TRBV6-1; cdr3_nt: TGTGCCAGCAGTTTAAGGACGGGAGGGACTGAAGCTTTCTTT; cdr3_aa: CASSLRTGGTEAFF
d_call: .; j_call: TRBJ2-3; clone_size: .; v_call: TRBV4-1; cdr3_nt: TGCGCCAGCAGCCAAGACCCTGGACTTACTAGCACAGATACGCAGTATTTT; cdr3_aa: CASSQDPGLTSTDTQYF
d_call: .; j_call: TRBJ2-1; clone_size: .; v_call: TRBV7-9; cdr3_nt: TGTTCCAGCAGCTTAGCGGCTAGCTCCTACAATGAGCAGTTCTTC; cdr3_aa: CSSSLAASSYNEQFF
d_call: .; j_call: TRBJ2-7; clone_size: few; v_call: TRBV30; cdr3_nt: TGTGCCTGCCGTGGCATCAACAAGTCCTACGAGCAGTACTTC; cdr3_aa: CACRGINKSYEQYF
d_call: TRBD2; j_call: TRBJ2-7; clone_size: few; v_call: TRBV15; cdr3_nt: TGTGCCACCAGCAGAGACCTAGCGGGAGTCGAGCAGTACTTC; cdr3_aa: CATSRDLAGVEQYF
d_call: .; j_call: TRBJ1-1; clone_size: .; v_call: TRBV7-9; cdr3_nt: TGTTCCAGCAGCTTAGGGGCCAACACTGAAGCTTTCTTT; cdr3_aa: CSSSLGANTEAFF
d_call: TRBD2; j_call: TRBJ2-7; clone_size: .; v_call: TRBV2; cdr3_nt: TGTGCCAGCAGGGATATGATGGAGCGGGAGCTCCCCTACGAGCAGTACTTC; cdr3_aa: CASRDMMERELPYEQYF
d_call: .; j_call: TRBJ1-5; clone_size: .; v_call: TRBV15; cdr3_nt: TGTGCCACCAGCCCAATGCGGGGTAGCAATCAGCCCCAGCATTTT; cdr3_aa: CATSPMRGSNQPQHF
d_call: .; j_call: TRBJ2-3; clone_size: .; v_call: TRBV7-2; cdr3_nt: TGTGCCAGCAGCCGTTACAGGGTCCGATCAGATACGCAGTATTTT; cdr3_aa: CASSRYRVRSDTQYF
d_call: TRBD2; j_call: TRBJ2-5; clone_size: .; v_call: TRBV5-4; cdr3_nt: TGTGCCAGCAGCGCCCGACTAGCGGGAGAAGAGACCCAGTACTTC; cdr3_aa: CASSARLAGEETQYF
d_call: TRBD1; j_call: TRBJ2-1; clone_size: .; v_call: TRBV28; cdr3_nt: TGTGCCAGCAGCCGTTCAGGGGGCCGGGGGTCCTACAATGAGCAGTTCTTC; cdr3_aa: CASSRSGGRGSYNEQFF
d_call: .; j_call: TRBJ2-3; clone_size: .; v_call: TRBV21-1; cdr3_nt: TGTGCCAGCAGCAACGGGACTAGCGGGAGAACAGATACGCAGTATTTT; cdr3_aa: CASSNGTSGRTDTQYF
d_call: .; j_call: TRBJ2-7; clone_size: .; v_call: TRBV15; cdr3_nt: TGTGCCACCAGCAGAGATCAGGCCCACGAGCAGTACTTC; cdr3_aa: CATSRDQAHEQYF
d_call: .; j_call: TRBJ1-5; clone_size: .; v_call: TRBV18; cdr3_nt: TGTGCCAGCTCACAGGGGGTTCAGCCCCAGCATTTT; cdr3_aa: CASSQGVQPQHF
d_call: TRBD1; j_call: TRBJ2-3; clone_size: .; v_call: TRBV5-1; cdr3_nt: TGCGCCAGCAGAAATCCGGGACAGGGCGGAAATACGCAGTATTTT; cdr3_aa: CASRNPGQGGNTQYF
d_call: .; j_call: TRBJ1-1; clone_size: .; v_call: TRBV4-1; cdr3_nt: TGCGCCAGCAGCCAACCACTGGGCCTTCCCGAGGCTTTCTTT; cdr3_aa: CASSQPLGLPEAFF
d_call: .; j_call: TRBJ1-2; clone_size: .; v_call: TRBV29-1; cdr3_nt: TGCAGCGTTGAGGCCAGGGATGGCTACACCTTC; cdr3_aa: CSVEARDGYTF
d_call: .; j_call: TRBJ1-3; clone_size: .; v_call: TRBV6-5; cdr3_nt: TGTGCCAGCAGTTCAAGCTTCTCTGGAAACACCATATATTTT; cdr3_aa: CASSSSFSGNTIYF
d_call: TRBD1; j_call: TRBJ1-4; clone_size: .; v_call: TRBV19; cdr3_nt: TGTGCCAGTAGTATAGGACAGGGGTCTGAAAAACTGTTTTTT; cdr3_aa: CASSIGQGSEKLFF
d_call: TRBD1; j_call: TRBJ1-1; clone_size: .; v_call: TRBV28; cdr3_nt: TGTGCCAGCAGTAGCGCGGACAGGCTAAACACTGAAGCTTTCTTT; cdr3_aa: CASSSADRLNTEAFF
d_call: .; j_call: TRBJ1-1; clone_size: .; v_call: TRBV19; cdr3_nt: TGTGCCAGTAGTATCCCCAGTTCGAACACTGAAGCTTTCTTT; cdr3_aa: CASSIPSSNTEAFF
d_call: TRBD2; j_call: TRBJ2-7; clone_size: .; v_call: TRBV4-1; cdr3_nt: TGCGCCAGCAGACAAGAACTAGCGGGAGGGCCCTACGAGCAGTACTTC; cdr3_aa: CASRQELAGGPYEQYF
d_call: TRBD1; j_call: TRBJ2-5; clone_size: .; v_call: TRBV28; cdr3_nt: TGTGCCAGCAGTTTACGGGGACAGGGGGTGACCCAGTACTTC; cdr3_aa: CASSLRGQGVTQYF
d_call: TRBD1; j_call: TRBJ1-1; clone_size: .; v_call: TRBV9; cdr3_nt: TGTGCCAGCAGCGTTAAAGGGGACAGGGCCTTAGTGAACACTGAAGCTTTCTTT; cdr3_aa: CASSVKGDRALVNTEAFF
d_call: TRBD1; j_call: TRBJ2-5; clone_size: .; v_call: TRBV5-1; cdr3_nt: TGCGCCAGCAGCTTCCGACAGGGGGTCGAGGAGACCCAGTACTTC; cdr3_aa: CASSFRQGVEETQYF
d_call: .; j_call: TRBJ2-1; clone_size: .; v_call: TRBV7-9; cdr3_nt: TGTGCCAGCAGCCTGGGACTCTACAATGAGCAGTTCTTC; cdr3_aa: CASSLGLYNEQFF
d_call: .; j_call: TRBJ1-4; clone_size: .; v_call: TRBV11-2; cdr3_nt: TGTGCCAGCAGCTTTTCGGGTGGTGAAAAACTGTTTTTT; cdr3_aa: CASSFSGGEKLFF
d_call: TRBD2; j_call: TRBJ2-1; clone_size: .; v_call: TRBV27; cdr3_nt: TGTGCCAGCAGTGCGATAGCGGGATGGGGCGTAGAGCAGTTCTTC; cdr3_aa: CASSAIAGWGVEQFF
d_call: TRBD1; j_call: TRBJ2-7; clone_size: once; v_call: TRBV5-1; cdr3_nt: TGCGCCAGCAGCCGAACCGGGACAGGGGGCGACGAGCAGTACTTC; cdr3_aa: CASSRTGTGGDEQYF
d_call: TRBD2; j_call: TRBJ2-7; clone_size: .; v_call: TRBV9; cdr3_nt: TGTGCCAGCAGCGCCTCAACTAGCGGTTCATACGAGCAGTACTTC; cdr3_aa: CASSASTSGSYEQYF
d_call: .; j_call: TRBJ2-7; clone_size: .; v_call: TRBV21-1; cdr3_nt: TGTGCCAGCAGCAACCATAATCGGACAGCCCAATCCTACGAGCAGTACTTC; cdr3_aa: CASSNHNRTAQSYEQYF
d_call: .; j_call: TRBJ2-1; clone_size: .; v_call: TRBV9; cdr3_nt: TGTGCCAGCAGCGTAGGAGGCGGCGGTGAGCAGTTCTTC; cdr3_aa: CASSVGGGGEQFF
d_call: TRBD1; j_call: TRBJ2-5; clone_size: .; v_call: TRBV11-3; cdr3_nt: TGTGCCAGCAGCTTACCCCCGAGCCGGGACAGCCAAGAGACCCAGTACTTC; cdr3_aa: CASSLPPSRDSQETQYF
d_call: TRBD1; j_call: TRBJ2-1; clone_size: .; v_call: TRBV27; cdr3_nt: TGTGCCAGCAGTCCCGGGACAGGGGTTTTTGGTGAGCAGTTCTTC; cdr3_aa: CASSPGTGVFGEQFF
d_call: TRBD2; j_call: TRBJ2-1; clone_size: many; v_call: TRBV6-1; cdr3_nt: TGTGCCAGCAGTGAAGCTAGCGGGAGTTACAATGAGCAGTTCTTC; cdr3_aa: CASSEASGSYNEQFF